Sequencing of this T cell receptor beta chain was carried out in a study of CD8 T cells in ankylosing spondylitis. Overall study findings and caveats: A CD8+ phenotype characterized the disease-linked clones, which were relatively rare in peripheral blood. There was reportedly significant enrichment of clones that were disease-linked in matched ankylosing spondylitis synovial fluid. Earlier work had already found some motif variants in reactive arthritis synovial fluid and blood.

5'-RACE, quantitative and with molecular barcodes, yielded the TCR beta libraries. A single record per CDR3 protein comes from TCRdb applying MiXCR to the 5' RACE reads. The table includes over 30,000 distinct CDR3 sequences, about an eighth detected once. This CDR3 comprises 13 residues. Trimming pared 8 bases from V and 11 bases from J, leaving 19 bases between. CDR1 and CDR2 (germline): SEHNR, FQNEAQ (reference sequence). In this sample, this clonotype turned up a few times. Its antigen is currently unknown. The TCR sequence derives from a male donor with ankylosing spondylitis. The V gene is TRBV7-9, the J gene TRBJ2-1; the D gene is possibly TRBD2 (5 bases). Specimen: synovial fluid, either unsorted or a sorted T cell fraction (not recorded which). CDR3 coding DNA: TGTGCCAGCCCCGTGGGTGTGGGAGACAAGCAGTTCTTC. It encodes CASPVGVGDKQFF.